What follows are 6 T cell receptor beta chains derived from one specimen sequenced in a study of cytomegalovirus exposure and HLA in healthy donors (TCRdb year 2017). The protocol used for the library was the immunoSEQ multiplex PCR assay. For the multiplex PCR, a mixture combining 60 forward primers for TCR Vbeta segments and 13 reverse primers for TCR Jbeta segments was used. TCRdb re-hosts the immuneACCESS table, in-frame sequences only. Its copies lack some clones; in the studies checked, an unresolved V gene accounts for under half of them, and the cause for the rest is not known. The sample yields more than 85,000 clones; about an eighth were counted once. The ten most abundant clones make up approximately 15% of the sample. Sequenced: PBMCs. Receptors originate from a man in his forties in good health and CMV-seropositive.

This chain uses TRBV10-2 with TRBJ2-3; possible D gene TRBD2, 5 bases. The CDR3 has 15 residues. Germline V gene lookup returns CDR1 WSHSY and CDR2 SAAADI. The V and J ends lost 6 bases and 0 bases respectively, with 13 bases between them. The CDR3 reads CASRGGPPSTDTQYF. In DNA form, the CDR3 reads TGCGCCAGCAGGGGCGGGCCACCTAGCACAGATACGCAGTATTTT.

To note about this clone: It is likely a read error, because the conserved phenylalanine at the end of the CDR3 is missing. Other DNA sequences in this specimen translate into the identical CDR3. The chain has TRBV2 and TRBJ1-5; the match to TRBD1 covers 7 bases. The CDR3 consists of 14 residues. CDR1 SNHLY and CDR2 FYNNEI come from the germline V gene. CDR3 loop: CASRVGQGNQPQHV. The CDR3, as DNA: TGTGCAAGCCGAGTCGGACAGGGCAATCAGCCCCAGCATGTT.

The genes are TRBV11-2 and TRBJ1-2; weak D call: TRBD1 (6 bases). Germline V CDR1 and CDR2: SGHAT, FQNNGV. CDR3 length: 16 amino acids. Trimming left V 1 base short and J 3 bases short, with 15 bases between. In DNA form, the CDR3 reads TGTGCCAGCAGCTTAGGACAGGAGACTTTGTACTATGGCTACACCTTC. Protein sequence: CASSLGQETLYYGYTF.

This clone was seen a single time. The chain has TRBV27 and TRBJ2-1; tentative D call: TRBD2 (7 bases). Trimming removed 5 bases from V and 9 bases from J, with 14 bases in between. The CDR3 length is 13 residues. In germline, CDR1 is MNHEY, CDR2 SMNVEV (reference sequence). The CDR3 bases are TGTGCCAGCAGTCGAGGGGGGGGGAGTGAGCAGTTCTTC. It specifies CASSRGGGSEQFF.

The chain carries TRBV5-6 and TRBJ2-2; D is ambiguous. The germline V gene encodes CDR1 SGHDT and CDR2 YYEEEE. The CDR3 runs to 12 residues. The germline V and J ends were trimmed by 0 bases and 7 bases, with 4 bases remaining between them. CDR3 in amino acids: CASSLAGGELFF. CDR3 in DNA: TGTGCCAGCAGCTTGGCGGGCGGGGAGCTGTTTTTT.

This clone was counted only a few times. As DNA, the CDR3 is TGTGCCAGTAGTGAGAACAGGGGGTCTAATGAAAAACTGTTTTTT. Protein: CASSENRGSNEKLFF. The V and J genes are TRBV19 and TRBJ1-4; 8 nucleotides match TRBD1. The V gene end was trimmed by 5 bases and the J gene end by 3 bases; junction bases not matched to a gene: 5. Germline assignment: CDR1 LNHDA and CDR2 SQIVND (reference sequence). The CDR3 is 15 amino acids. Variable domain in full (rest from reference TRBV19 and TRBJ1-4): DGGITQSPKYLFRKEGQNVTLSCEQNLNHDAMYWYRQDPGQGLRLIYYSQIVNDFQKGDIAEGYSVSREKKESFPLTVTSAQKNPTAFYLCASSENRGSNEKLFFGSGTQLSVL.